This T cell receptor beta chain was captured by sequencing in a study of Ad26.COV2.S vaccination and SARS-CoV-2 variants. Some clones are missing from TCRdb's copy, which holds only in-frame ones; the method was immunoSEQ multiplex PCR. This table has roughly 460,000 clones, 70% to 90% appearing once. Documented treatment: over 15 received Ad26.COV2.S at low or high dose, single or two shots; about 5 received placebo; per-sample allocation not given. Repertoires come from day 63 after the first vaccine or placebo injection. V was cut by 2 bases and J by 5 bases, with 13 bases left in between. The CDR3 totals 14 residues. In germline, CDR1 is MDHEN, CDR2 SYDVKM. This clone was seen just once.

Here the sequenced sample was peripheral blood, taken in a trial of Ad26.COV2.S vaccine versus placebo. The rearrangement links TRBV28 to TRBJ2-7; D call uncertain. The sequence derives from a person aged 18 to 59 who received the Ad26.COV2.S COVID-19 vaccine or a placebo. CDR3 sequence (DNA): TGTGCCAGCAGTTTAGTGGGAATTGCCCACGAGCAGTACTTC. Amino acids: CASSLVGIAHEQYF. Looking up the rest from reference TRBV28 and TRBJ2-7 gives the full variable domain: DVKVTQSSRYLVKRTGEKVFLECVQDMDHENMFWYRQDPGLGLRLIYFSYDVKMKEKGDIPEGYSVSREKKERFSLILESASTNQTSMYLCASSLVGIAHEQYFGPGTRLTVT.